This T cell receptor beta chain was recorded in a study of shared clonotypes between healthy human individuals. Background on the study: CD4 naive cells filled three plates per donor, CD4 memory three, CD8 naive two and CD8 memory one.

The deep-level immunoSEQ assay was used. Generated by immunoSEQ multiplex PCR, the TCRdb table keeps only in-frame clones and is missing some. The sample holds about 2.3 million clones, under 95% seen once. Caucasian adults residing in Nashville, Tennessee made up all the donors. Only one count was recorded for this clone. Its cognate antigen is unknown. V was clipped by 3 bases and J by 3 bases; unmatched bases: 8. CDR3 length equals 16 residues. The germline CDR1 and CDR2 sequences are SGHKS and YYEKEE (reference sequence). Notes on the study in general: Shared across four donors were approximately 5% of the naive CD4 clonotypes.

This receptor was identified in a young man in good health. Some clones in this sample may be carry-over from other donors' samples. The source material was naive CD4+ T cells from PBMCs. Subset given: CD45RA+ positively selected. This chain uses TRBV5-5 with TRBJ1-1; 10 bases are shared with TRBD1. The CDR3, as DNA: TGTGCCAGCAGCTCCACACGACAGGGGGCCCACACTGAAGCTTTCTTT. Encoded protein: CASSSTRQGAHTEAFF.